These 11 T cell receptor beta chains were sequenced from one sample in a study of vaccination effects on CD4 cells after COVID-19. Measured with immunoSEQ multiplex PCR; TCRdb has only the in-frame clones, and not every one. The sample has roughly 31,000 clones, about 71% seen once. Their antigens are not known. It was after around 10 days of culture that CD4+ T cells were isolated. Sample: CD4+ T cells from PBMCs cultured without peptide, taken before COVID-19 vaccination. The receptors here all came from a human donor who received a COVID-19 vaccine.

The CDR3 bases are TGTGCCAGCACCCGGCTAGCGGGAGTTAACGATGAGCAGTTCTTC. Its protein is CASTRLAGVNDEQFF. This rearrangement joins TRBV21-1 to TRBJ2-1; the D call TRBD2 from the table was never checked on the DNA. TRBV21-1 corresponds to a pseudogene. CDR3 length equals 15 residues.

This clone was detected only a few times. V is TRBV5-6 and J is TRBJ2-1; D might be TRBD1 or TRBD2, each matching 5 bases. Germline assignment: CDR1 SGHDT and CDR2 YYEEEE. Trimming removed 6 bases at V and 0 bases at J, with 13 bases between. CDR3 length: 15 residues. CDR3: CASIREFVSYNEQFF. DNA of the CDR3: TGTGCCAGCATCAGGGAGTTTGTCTCCTACAATGAGCAGTTCTTC. The complete variable domain, with remaining parts taken from reference TRBV5-6 and TRBJ2-1, reads DAGVTQSPTHLIKTRGQQVTLRCSPKSGHDTVSWYQQALGQGPQFIFQYYEEEERQRGNFPDRFSGHQFPNYSSELNVNALLLGDSALYLCASIREFVSYNEQFFGPGTRLTVL.

The chain employs TRBV3-1 (or the pseudogene TRBV3-2) and TRBJ2-7; 9 bases are a match to TRBD1. The germline gives CDR1 LGHDT, CDR2 YNNKEL (reference sequence). J gave up 4 bases and V 4 bases, and 8 bases lay outside the gene matches. This CDR3 has 15 residues. CDR3 DNA sequence: TGTGCCAGCAGCCCCTCTGCGGGACAGGGTTACGAGCAGTACTTC. As protein: CASSPSAGQGYEQYF.

The chain combines TRBV7-8 with TRBJ2-4; D remains unclear. Deletions cut 3 bases from V and 7 bases from J, with 10 bases between. Germline V gene data show CDR1 as SGHVS and CDR2 as FQNEAQ. This CDR3 contains 13 residues. The CDR3 sequence is CASSFSTPNIQYF. The CDR3 region has the DNA TGTGCCAGCAGCTTTAGTACGCCGAACATTCAGTACTTC. Drawing the rest from reference TRBV7-8 and TRBJ2-4, the complete variable domain is GAGVSQSPRYKVAKRGQDVALRCDPISGHVSLFWYQQALGQGPEFLTYFQNEAQLDKSGLPSDRFFAERPEGSVSTLKIQRTQQEDSAVYLCASSFSTPNIQYFGAGTRLSVL.

As to this clone: Relative to the germline gene, one junction end is altered; a read error may explain this. This sequence joins TRBV6-5 and TRBJ2-7; TRBD2 is a possible D gene (5 bases). CDR1 is MNHEY and CDR2 is SVGAGI in the germline V gene. The CDR3 loop spans 15 amino acids. The CDR3 loop reads CATSRGPQPSYEQYF. The CDR3, as DNA: TGTGCCACCAGTCGCGGGCCCCAACCCTCCTACGAGCAGTACTTC.

The V and J genes are TRBV16 and TRBJ1-1; D is uncertain. The ends were cut back, 2 bases at V and 0 bases at J, with 13 bases in the middle. The CDR3 has 16 residues. Germline V gives CDR1 KGHSY, CDR2 FQNENV. CDR3 bases: TGTGCCAGCAGCCAACGCGACACAAGACTGAACACTGAAGCTTTCTTT. This sequence encodes CASSQRDTRLNTEAFF.

This chain links TRBV12-3 or TRBV12-4 with TRBJ2-7; D is perhaps TRBD2 (5 bases). Trimming pared 6 bases from V and 3 bases from J, leaving 12 bases between. CDR3 length: 13 amino acids. CDR3 amino acids: CASSHSGSYEQYF. CDR3 DNA sequence: TGTGCCAGCAGCCACTCGGGAAGCTACGAGCAGTACTTC.

About this clone: Other DNA sequences in the sample encode the same CDR3. V is TRBV6-4 and J is TRBJ2-3; 11 positions match TRBD2. The CDR3 runs to 15 residues. Germline CDR1 and CDR2: MRHNA and SNTAGT. V lost 0 bases, J lost 4 bases, and 0 bases stayed unmatched. In DNA form, the CDR3 reads TGTGCCAGCAGTGACTCTAGCGGGGGGGCAGATACGCAGTATTTT. It yields the protein CASSDSSGGADTQYF.

The chain joins TRBV5-1 to TRBJ1-4; 7 bases fit TRBD1. Per germline, CDR1 SGHRS and CDR2 YFSETQ. V shed 0 bases, J shed 0 bases, and the junction held 2 bases outside the gene matches. The CDR3 runs 16 residues. The DNA of the CDR3 is TGCGCCAGCAGCTTGGGGCAGGGGGCAACTAATGAAAAACTGTTTTTT. This sequence encodes CASSLGQGATNEKLFF. Filled out from reference TRBV5-1 and TRBJ1-4, the complete variable domain reads KAGVTQTPRYLIKTRGQQVTLSCSPISGHRSVSWYQQTPGQGLQFLFEYFSETQRNKGNFPGRFSGRQFSNSRSEMNVSTLELGDSALYLCASSLGQGATNEKLFFGSGTQLSVL.

This clone was observed a few times. The V gene is TRBV11-3, the J gene TRBJ2-5; 11 bases map to TRBD2. V trimming: 0 bases; J trimming: 2 bases; junction bases outside the gene matches: 5. CDR1 and CDR2 (germline): SGHNT, YENEEA. The CDR3 loop spans 17 amino acids. The CDR3 sequence is CASSLDGPSGGQETQYF. In nucleotides, the CDR3 is TGTGCCAGCAGCTTAGATGGGCCTAGCGGGGGGCAAGAGACCCAGTACTTC.

In this sample, this clone turned up a few times. This chain joins TRBV10-3 and TRBJ2-7, with 8 bases aligning to TRBD1. This CDR3 spans 16 amino acids. Germline lookup yields CDR1 ENHRY and CDR2 SYGVKD. After removal of 3 bases from V and 0 bases from J, the junction contained 7 bases not matched to a gene. The DNA for the CDR3 is TGTGCCATCAGTGATGCCGGGGACAGGACCTCCTACGAGCAGTACTTC. It is translated as CAISDAGDRTSYEQYF.